The TCR beta chain described here comes from a study of T cells in Graves' hyperthyroidism and ophthalmopathy. About this clonotype: Its antigen is as yet unknown.

Template material for amplifying TCR beta CDR3 regions consisted of RNA transcripts. When the TCR CDR3 underwent first-round RT-PCR, the HTBI primer set was used. MiXCR, run by TCRdb on the multiplex PCR reads, gives a single entry per CDR3 protein. The table has 700,000 to 950,000 distinct CDR3 sequences, around a third seen once. Study results and caveats: Ophthalmopathy was separated from stable hyperthyroidism by a 13 V-J model.

Exclusion criteria comprised uncontrolled infection, other autoimmune disease, pregnancy or lactation. This CDR3 region has 15 residues. The germline V gene has CDR1 MNHEY and CDR2 SMNVEV (reference sequence). Trimming at V came to 6 bases and at J to 4 bases, leaving 10 bases not matched to a gene. The specimen was blood. The chain recombines TRBV27 with TRBJ1-2, with TRBD1 identical over 8 bases. This TCR came from a woman in her forties with Graves' hyperthyroidism. The CDR3 DNA follows: TGTGCCAGCAGGGCTGGACAGGGAGTTTTCTATGGCTACACCTTC. This translates into CASRAGQGVFYGYTF.